The T cell receptor (beta chain) described here comes from a study of blood T cell repertoires in COVID-19. This table comes from immunoSEQ multiplex PCR, and its TCRdb copy is limited to in-frame clones, with some not included. The sample has roughly 250,000 clones, approximately 83% seen once; the top ten hold about 3.5%. This TCR was recovered from a woman aged 40 to 49 with acute COVID-19. The sequenced material came from PBMCs or T cells enriched from blood (not recorded which).

CDR3 nucleotide sequence: TGTGCCAGCAGTCCATCAGGGATAACCTACAATGAGCAGTTCTTC. This sequence encodes CASSPSGITYNEQFF. This chain uses TRBV27 with TRBJ2-1; a possible D gene is TRBD1 (5 bases). The CDR3 runs to 15 residues. Germline V gives CDR1 MNHEY, CDR2 SMNVEV (reference sequence). V was clipped by 5 bases and J by 2 bases, with 13 bases between them.